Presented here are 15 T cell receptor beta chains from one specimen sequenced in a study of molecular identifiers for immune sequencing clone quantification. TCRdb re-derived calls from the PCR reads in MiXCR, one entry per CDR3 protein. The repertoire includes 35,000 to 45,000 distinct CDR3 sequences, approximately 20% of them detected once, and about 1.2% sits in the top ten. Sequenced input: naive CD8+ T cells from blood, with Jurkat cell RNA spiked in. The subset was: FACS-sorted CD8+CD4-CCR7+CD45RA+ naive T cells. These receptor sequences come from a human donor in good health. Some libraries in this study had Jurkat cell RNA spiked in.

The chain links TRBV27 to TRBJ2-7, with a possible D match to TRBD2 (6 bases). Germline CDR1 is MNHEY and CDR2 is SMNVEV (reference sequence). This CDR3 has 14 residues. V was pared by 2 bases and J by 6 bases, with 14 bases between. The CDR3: CASSLAEGNREQYF. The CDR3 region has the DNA TGTGCCAGCAGTTTAGCGGAGGGGAACCGCGAGCAGTACTTC.

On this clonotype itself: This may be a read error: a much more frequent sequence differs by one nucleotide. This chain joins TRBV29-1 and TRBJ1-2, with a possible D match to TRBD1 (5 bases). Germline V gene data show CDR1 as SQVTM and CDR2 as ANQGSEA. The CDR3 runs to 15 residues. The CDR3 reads CSVDGGQGSAYGYAF. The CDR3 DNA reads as TGCAGCGTTGATGGCGGGCAGGGAAGCGCCTATGGCTACGCCTTC.

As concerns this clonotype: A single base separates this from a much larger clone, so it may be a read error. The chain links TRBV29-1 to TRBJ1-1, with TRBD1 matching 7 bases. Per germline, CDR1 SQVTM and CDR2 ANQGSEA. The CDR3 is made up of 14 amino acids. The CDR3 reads CSVDEGAMNTEVFF. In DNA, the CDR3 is TGCAGCGTTGACGAGGGGGCCATGAACACTGAAGTTTTCTTT.

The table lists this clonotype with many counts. CDR3 nucleotide sequence: TGTGCCAGCAGTATGGGGGGTAACTATGGCTACACCTTC. Translation: CASSMGGNYGYTF. This chain uses TRBV12-3 or TRBV12-4 with TRBJ1-2; TRBD1 might be the D (5 bases). The V end lost 5 bases, the J end lost 1 base, and 8 bases lay between the germline ends. This CDR3 comprises 13 residues.

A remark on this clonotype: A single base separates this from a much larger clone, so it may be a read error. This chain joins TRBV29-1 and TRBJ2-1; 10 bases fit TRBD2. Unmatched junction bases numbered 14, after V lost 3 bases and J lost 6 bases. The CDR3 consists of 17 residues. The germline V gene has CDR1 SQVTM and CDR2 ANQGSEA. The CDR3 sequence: CSVDGLALAGPSNEQFF. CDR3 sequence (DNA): TGCAGCGTTGATGGCCTCGCACTAGCGGGACCCAGCAATGAGCAGTTCTTC.

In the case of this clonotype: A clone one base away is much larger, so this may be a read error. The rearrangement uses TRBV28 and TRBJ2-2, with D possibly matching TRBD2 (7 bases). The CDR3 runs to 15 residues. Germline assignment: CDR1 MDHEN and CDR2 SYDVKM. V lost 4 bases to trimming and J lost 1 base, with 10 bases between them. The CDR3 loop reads CASSYGGQNTGELFF. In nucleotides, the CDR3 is TGTGCCAGCAGTTACGGGGGGCAGAACACCGGGGAGCTGTTTTTT.

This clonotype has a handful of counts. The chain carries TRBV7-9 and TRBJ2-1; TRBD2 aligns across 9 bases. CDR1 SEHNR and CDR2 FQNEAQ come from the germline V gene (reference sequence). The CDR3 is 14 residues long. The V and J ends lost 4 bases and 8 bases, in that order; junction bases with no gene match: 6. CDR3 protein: CASSSGLAFDEQFF. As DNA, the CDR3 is TGTGCCAGCAGCTCGGGACTAGCATTCGATGAGCAGTTCTTC.

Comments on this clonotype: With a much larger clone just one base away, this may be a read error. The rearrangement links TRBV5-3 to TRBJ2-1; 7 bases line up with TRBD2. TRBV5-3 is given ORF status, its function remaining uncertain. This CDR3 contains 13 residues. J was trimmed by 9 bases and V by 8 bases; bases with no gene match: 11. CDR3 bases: TGTGCCAGCGGGGAGGGAGCGACAGTTGAGCAGTTCTTC. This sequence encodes CASGEGATVEQFF.

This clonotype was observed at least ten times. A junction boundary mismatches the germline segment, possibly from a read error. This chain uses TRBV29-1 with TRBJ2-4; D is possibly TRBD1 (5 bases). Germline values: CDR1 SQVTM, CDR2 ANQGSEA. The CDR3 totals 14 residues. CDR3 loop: CSVEEGFRGNIQYF. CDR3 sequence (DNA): TGCAGCGTTGAAGAGGGGTTTAGGGGAAACATACAGTACTTC.

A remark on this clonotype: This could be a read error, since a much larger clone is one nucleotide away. CDR3 nucleotides: TGTGCCAGCAGCGCCAGGGCGAACACCGGGGAGCCGTTTTTT. This codes for CASSARANTGEPFF. V and J are TRBV12-3 or TRBV12-4 and TRBJ2-2, with D possibly being TRBD1 or TRBD2 (5 bases each). The CDR3 has 14 residues.

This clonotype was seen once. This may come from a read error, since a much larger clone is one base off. As DNA, the CDR3 is TGTGCCAGCGGTCCAGGGAGCACCGGGGAGCTGTTTTTT. Encoded protein: CASGPGSTGELFF. This chain joins TRBV6-2 or TRBV6-3 and TRBJ2-2; D is tentatively TRBD1 or TRBD2 (5 bases each). Germline CDR1 and CDR2: MNHEY and SVGEGT. V was cut by 8 bases and J by 4 bases, with 11 bases left in between. The CDR3 spans 13 residues.

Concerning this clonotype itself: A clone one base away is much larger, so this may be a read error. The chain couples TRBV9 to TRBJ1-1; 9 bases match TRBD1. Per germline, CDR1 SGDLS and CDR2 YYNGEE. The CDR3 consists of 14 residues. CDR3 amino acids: CTSSEQGARTEAFF. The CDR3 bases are TGTACCAGCAGCGAACAGGGGGCTCGGACTGAAGCTTTCTTT.

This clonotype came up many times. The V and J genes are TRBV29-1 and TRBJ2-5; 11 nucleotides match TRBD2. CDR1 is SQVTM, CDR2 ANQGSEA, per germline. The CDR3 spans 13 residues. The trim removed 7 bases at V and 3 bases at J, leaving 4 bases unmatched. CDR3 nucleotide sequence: TGCAGCGCTGATAGCGGGAGGGAAGAGACCCAGTACTTC. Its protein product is CSADSGREETQYF.

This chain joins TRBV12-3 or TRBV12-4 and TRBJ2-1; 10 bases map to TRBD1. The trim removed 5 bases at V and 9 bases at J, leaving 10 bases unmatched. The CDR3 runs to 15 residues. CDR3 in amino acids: CASSPFGGQGFEQFF. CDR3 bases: TGTGCCAGCAGTCCCTTCGGGGGACAGGGGTTTGAGCAGTTCTTC.

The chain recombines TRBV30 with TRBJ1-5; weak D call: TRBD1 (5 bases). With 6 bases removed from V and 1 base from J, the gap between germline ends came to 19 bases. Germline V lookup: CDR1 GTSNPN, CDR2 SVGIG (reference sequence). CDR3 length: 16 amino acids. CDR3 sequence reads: CACRIGGGLSNQPQHF. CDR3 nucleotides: TGTGCCTGTCGTATCGGGGGGGGATTGAGCAATCAGCCCCAGCATTTT. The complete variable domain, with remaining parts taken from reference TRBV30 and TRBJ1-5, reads SQTIHQWPATLVQPVGSPLSLECTVEGTSNPNLYWYRQAAGRGLQLLFYSVGIGQISSEVPQNLSASRPQDRQFILSSKKLLLSDSGFYLCACRIGGGLSNQPQHFGDGTRLSIL.